Listed below are T cell receptor beta chains from one sample, sequenced in a study of blood T cells in healthy people across ages. TCRdb re-called the 5' RACE reads with MiXCR, one entry per CDR3 protein. This sample has hundreds of thousands of distinct CDR3 sequences; roughly three fifths occur once, and the top ten carry 20% to 30%. The sample comprised blood. The receptors derive from a man aged 35-49 years in good health. The CDR3 runs from the conserved cysteine through the conserved F or W. A row's size may be missing; if present it is once, few, many or a size class.

TRBV29-1	TRBJ2-3	few	CSGGKGLANTDTQYF
TRBV27	TRBJ2-1	-	CASSLQLSFSYNEQFF
TRBV6-2/TRBV6-3	-	-	CASSLAALGETQYF
TRBV12-3/TRBV12-4	TRBJ1-2	-	CASSLQGLVYGYTF
TRBV9	TRBJ1-2	few	CASSVGDQTPHWISNYGYTF
TRBV7-6	TRBJ2-3	-	CASSALQGYSDTQYF
TRBV6-2/TRBV6-3	TRBJ2-2	-	CASSPGNAGELFF
TRBV2	TRBJ2-7	-	CAVYPSGVSSYEQYF
TRBV7-2	TRBJ2-1	-	CASSRGDRGYNEQFF
TRBV12-3/TRBV12-4	TRBJ1-6	-	CASSPRTDNSPLHF
TRBV20-1	-	-	CSARDLRRGPYEQYF
TRBV11-3	TRBJ2-1	-	CASSQGLEGEQFF
TRBV5-6	TRBJ1-1	-	CASSLIPTGNTEAFF
TRBV20-1	TRBJ1-1	-	CSARDPGVNTEAFF
TRBV7-2	TRBJ1-6	-	CASSVGIFGSYNSPLHF
TRBV25-1	TRBJ2-7	-	CASSSWVGVSYEQYF
TRBV3-1	TRBJ2-3	-	CASSPRRTPDTQYF
TRBV12-3/TRBV12-4	TRBJ2-5	-	CAGSVVFGETQYF
TRBV7-2	TRBJ1-2	-	CAGSLSRDGYTF
TRBV25-1	TRBJ2-5	-	CASSSKLDMYF
TRBV20-1	TRBJ2-4	-	CSARDVSALAKNIQYF
TRBV29-1	TRBJ1-5	few	CSVVPENNQPQHF
TRBV6-5	TRBJ2-1	few	CASRAGVVENEQFF
TRBV5-1	TRBJ2-3	few	CASSLMVATHKSVRDTQYF